This TCR beta chain was profiled in a study of blood T cell repertoires in COVID-19. As for the study in general: Some COVID-19 samples were acute and others convalescent; all came from the United States, Italy and Spain. Sources were T cells, B-cell-depleted T cells, or PBMCs; the material itself was cDNA or gDNA.

The protocol was immunoSEQ multiplex PCR, while the TCRdb copy is restricted to in-frame clones and leaves out a portion. The profile covers 250,000 to 300,000 clones, with under 95% appearing a single time and about 2.1% taken by the ten largest. This clone has a single count. CDR1 and CDR2 from the germline V gene are SEHNR and FQNEAQ (reference sequence). This CDR3 is 17 amino acids long. J was trimmed by 7 bases and V by 1 base; bases with no gene match: 11. Participants' own reports of clinical history determined their cohort assignment. J is TRBJ2-1 and V is TRBV7-9; 9 positions match TRBD1. The source of this sequence is a woman in her forties with acute COVID-19. The specimen sequenced was PBMCs or T cells enriched from blood (not recorded which). The CDR3 coding sequence is TGTGCCAGCAGCTTAGGAGGTGGGACAGGGAGTTGGAATGAGCAGTTCTTC. Encoded protein: CASSLGGGTGSWNEQFF.